These T cell receptor beta chains were read from a single sample in a study of T-cell memory formation after mild COVID-19. TCRdb re-analysed the 5' RACE reads in MiXCR, keeping a single row per CDR3 protein. The sample records more than 120,000 distinct CDR3 sequences, roughly 19% being singletons. The material sequenced was PBMCs or a T cell subset sorted from them (not recorded which). These receptors were taken from an adult woman who had mild COVID-19 (a few samples of this study predate the infection). Cell type and time point are not known. Each CDR3 is given with its conserved first and last residue. Each record gives: V gene, D gene, clone size, J gene, CDR3 protein, CDR3 DNA. The D gene is left open where the match is weak. Clone sizes are given selectively: once, few, many, or a class where the clone is expanded.

V gene: TRBV19
D gene: TRBD2
clone size: NA
J gene: TRBJ2-2
CDR3 protein: CASSRVAGRTGELFF
CDR3 DNA: TGTGCCAGTAGTAGAGTAGCGGGTCGCACCGGGGAGCTGTTTTTT

V gene: TRBV24-1
D gene: NA
clone size: NA
J gene: TRBJ2-3
CDR3 protein: CATSDFAGLSTDTQYF
CDR3 DNA: TGTGCCACCAGTGATTTCGCGGGACTTAGCACAGATACGCAGTATTTT

V gene: TRBV15
D gene: NA
clone size: NA
J gene: TRBJ1-1
CDR3 protein: CATSNRIEAFF
CDR3 DNA: TGTGCCACCAGCAACCGTATTGAAGCTTTCTTT

V gene: TRBV12-3/TRBV12-4
D gene: TRBD2
clone size: many
J gene: TRBJ2-1
CDR3 protein: CASSLRVSGRVNEQFF
CDR3 DNA: TGTGCCAGCAGTTTAAGGGTGAGCGGGAGGGTTAATGAGCAGTTCTTC

V gene: TRBV20-1
D gene: TRBD2
clone size: NA
J gene: TRBJ2-5
CDR3 protein: CSAPGVASGYQETQYF
CDR3 DNA: TGCAGTGCTCCGGGGGTTGCTAGCGGGTACCAAGAGACCCAGTACTTC

V gene: TRBV24-1
D gene: NA
clone size: few
J gene: TRBJ2-7
CDR3 protein: CATSDLTGHVCEQYF
CDR3 DNA: TGTGCCACCAGTGATTTAACGGGACATGTCTGCGAGCAGTACTTC

V gene: TRBV4-3
D gene: TRBD2
clone size: few
J gene: TRBJ2-1
CDR3 protein: CASSHGTTSGSYNEQFF
CDR3 DNA: TGCGCCAGCAGCCATGGCACGACTAGCGGATCTTACAATGAGCAGTTCTTC

V gene: TRBV5-1
D gene: NA
clone size: few
J gene: TRBJ1-2
CDR3 protein: CASSFPNPGSDYGYTF
CDR3 DNA: TGCGCCAGCAGCTTCCCGAACCCGGGGTCGGACTATGGCTACACCTTC

V gene: TRBV19
D gene: NA
clone size: once
J gene: TRBJ1-5
CDR3 protein: CASSVEGLSNQPQHF
CDR3 DNA: TGTGCCAGTAGCGTAGAGGGACTTAGCAATCAGCCCCAGCATTTT

V gene: TRBV7-9
D gene: TRBD2
clone size: NA
J gene: TRBJ2-1
CDR3 protein: CASSLVAGGHNEQFF
CDR3 DNA: TGTGCCAGCAGCTTAGTCGCGGGGGGACACAATGAGCAGTTCTTC